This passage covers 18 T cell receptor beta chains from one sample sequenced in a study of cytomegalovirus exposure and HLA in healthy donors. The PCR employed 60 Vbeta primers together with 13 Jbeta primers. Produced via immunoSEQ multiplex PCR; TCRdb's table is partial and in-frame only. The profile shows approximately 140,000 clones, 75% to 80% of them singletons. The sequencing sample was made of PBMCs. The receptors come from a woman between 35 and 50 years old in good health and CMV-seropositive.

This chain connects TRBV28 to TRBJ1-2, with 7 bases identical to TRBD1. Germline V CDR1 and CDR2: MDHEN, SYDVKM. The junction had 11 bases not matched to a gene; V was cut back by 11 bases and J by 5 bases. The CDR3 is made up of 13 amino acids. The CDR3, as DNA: TGTGCCGCACGCGCCGGGACAGATTATGGCTACACCTTC. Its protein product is CAARAGTDYGYTF.

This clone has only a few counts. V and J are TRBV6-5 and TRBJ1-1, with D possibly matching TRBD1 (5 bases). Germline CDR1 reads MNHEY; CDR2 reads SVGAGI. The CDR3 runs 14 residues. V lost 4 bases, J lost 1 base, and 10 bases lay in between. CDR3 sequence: CASSSGHENTEAFF. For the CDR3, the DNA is TGTGCCAGCAGTTCAGGACACGAGAACACTGAAGCTTTCTTT.

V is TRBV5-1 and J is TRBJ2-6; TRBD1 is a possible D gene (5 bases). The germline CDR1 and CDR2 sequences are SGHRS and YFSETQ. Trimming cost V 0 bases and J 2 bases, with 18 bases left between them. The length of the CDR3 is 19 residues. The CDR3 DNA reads TGCGCCAGCAGCTTGGTGGCAGGGAAGTTGAAGGCTGGGGCCAACGTCCTGACTTTC. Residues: CASSLVAGKLKAGANVLTF.

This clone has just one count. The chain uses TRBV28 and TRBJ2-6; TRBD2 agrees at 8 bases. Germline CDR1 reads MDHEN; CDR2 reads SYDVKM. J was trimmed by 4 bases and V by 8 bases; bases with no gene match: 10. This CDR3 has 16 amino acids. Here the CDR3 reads CASGSGTGGGANVLTF. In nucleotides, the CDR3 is TGTGCCAGCGGATCGGGCACGGGAGGGGGGGCCAACGTCCTGACTTTC.

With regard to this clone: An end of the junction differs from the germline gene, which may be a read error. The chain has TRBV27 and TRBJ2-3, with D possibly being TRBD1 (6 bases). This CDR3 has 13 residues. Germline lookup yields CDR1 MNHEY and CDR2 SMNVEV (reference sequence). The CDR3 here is CATSLQGLDTQYF. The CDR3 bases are TGTGCCACCAGTTTGCAGGGGTTAGATACGCAGTATTTT.

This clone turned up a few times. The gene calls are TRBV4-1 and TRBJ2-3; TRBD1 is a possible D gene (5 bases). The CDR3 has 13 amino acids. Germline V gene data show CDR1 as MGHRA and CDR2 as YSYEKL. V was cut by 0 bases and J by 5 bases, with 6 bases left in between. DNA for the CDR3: TGCGCCAGCAGCCAAGATCAGGGAGATACGCAGTATTTT. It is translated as CASSQDQGDTQYF.

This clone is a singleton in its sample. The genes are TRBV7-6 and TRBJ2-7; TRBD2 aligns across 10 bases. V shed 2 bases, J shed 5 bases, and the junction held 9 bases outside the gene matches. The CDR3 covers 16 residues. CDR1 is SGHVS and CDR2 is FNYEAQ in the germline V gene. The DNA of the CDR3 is TGTGCCAGCAGCTTATTACTAGCGGGGACCGGCAACGAGCAGTACTTC. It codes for CASSLLLAGTGNEQYF.

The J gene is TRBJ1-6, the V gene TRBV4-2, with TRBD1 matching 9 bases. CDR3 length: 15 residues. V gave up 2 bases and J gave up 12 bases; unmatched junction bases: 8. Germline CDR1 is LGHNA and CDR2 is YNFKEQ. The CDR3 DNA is TGTGCCAGCAGCCAACAGGACAGGGGTTTGAAACCCCTCCACTTT. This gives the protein CASSQQDRGLKPLHF.

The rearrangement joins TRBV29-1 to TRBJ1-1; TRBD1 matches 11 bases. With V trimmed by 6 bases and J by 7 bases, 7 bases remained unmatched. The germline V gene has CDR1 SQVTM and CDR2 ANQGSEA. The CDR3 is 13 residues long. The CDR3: CSVAGTGGFEAFF. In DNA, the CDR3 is TGCAGCGTGGCCGGGACAGGGGGTTTTGAAGCTTTCTTT.

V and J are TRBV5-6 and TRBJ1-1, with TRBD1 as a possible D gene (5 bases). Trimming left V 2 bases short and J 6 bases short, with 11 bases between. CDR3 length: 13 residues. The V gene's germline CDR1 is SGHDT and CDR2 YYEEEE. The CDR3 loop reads CASSFGQNAEAFF. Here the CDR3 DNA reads TGTGCCAGCAGCTTCGGACAAAACGCTGAAGCTTTCTTT.

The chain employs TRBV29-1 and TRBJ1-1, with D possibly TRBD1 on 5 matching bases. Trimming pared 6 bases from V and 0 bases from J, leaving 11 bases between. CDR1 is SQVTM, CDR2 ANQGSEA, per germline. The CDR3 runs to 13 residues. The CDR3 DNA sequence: TGCAGCGTCAAAGGGGTATTGAACACTGAAGCTTTCTTT. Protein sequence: CSVKGVLNTEAFF.

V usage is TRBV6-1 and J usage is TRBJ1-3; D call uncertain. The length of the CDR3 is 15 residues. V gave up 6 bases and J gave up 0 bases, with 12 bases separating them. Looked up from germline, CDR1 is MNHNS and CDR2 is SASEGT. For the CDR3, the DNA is TGTGCCAGCAGACAAGACACGAGCTCTGGAAACACCATATATTTT. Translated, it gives CASRQDTSSGNTIYF.

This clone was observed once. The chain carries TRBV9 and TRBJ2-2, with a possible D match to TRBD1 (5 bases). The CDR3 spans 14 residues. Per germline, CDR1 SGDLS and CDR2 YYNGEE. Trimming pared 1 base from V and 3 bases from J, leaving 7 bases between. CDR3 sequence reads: CASSVRGYTGELFF. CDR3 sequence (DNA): TGTGCCAGCAGCGTAAGGGGATACACCGGGGAGCTGTTTTTT.

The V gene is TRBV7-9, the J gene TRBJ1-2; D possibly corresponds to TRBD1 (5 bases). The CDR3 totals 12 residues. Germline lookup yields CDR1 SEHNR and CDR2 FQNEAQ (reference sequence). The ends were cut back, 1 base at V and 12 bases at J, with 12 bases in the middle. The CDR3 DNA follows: TGTGCCAGCAGCTTAGATACAGGTTTCCACACCTTC. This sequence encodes CASSLDTGFHTF.

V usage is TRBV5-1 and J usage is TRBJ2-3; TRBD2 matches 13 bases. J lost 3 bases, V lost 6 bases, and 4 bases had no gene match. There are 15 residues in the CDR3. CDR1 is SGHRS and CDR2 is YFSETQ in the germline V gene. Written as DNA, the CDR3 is TGCGCCAGCACCCCGGGACTAGCGGGAACAGATACGCAGTATTTT. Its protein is CASTPGLAGTDTQYF.

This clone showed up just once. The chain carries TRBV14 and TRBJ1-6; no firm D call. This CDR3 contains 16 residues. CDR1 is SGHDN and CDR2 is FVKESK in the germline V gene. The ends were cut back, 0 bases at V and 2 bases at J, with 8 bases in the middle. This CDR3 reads CASSQDLGTYNSPLHF. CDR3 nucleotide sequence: TGTGCCAGCAGCCAAGATCTAGGAACCTATAATTCACCCCTCCACTTT.

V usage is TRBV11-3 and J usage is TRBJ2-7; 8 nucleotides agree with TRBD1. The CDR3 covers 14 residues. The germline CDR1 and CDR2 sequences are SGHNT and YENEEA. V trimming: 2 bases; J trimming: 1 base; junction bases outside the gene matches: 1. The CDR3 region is CASSLQGASYEQYF. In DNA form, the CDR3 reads TGTGCCAGCAGCTTACAGGGGGCGTCCTACGAGCAGTACTTC.

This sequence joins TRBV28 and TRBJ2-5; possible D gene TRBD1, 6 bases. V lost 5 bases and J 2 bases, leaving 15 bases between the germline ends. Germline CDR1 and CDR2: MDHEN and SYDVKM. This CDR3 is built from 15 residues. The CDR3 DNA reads TGTGCCAGCAGTCCTACCTACGACAGGCAAGAGACCCAGTACTTC. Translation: CASSPTYDRQETQYF.